The sequence of this TCR beta chain was determined in a study of T-cell reconstitution after alpha-beta-depleted transplantation in children. Findings and caveats of the study: The study traced high day-60 TCRbeta diversity in some patients to surviving recipient T cells and thymic progenitors. Newly made T cells mostly supplied T-cell counts and diversity one year after transplant. The study reportedly traced alpha-beta T cells about two months after transplant to several hundred expanded graft clones.

Losses at the gene ends were 5 bases for V and 2 bases for J; bases not matched to a gene: 13. Germline V CDR1 and CDR2: SGHAT, FQDESV (reference sequence). This CDR3 comprises 18 residues. A library of TCRbeta sequences, prepared with unique molecular identifiers, was generated. Using its own MiXCR run on the PCR reads, TCRdb lists one record per CDR3 protein. The data contain 700,000 to 950,000 distinct CDR3 sequences, roughly 15% of them seen just once; the ten biggest clones take up roughly 5%. About this clonotype: As yet, its antigen is unknown.

The V and J genes are TRBV11-1 and TRBJ2-7; TRBD2 aligns across 12 bases. The source is a male patient between 10 and 17 years old who had a stem cell transplant for acute lymphoblastic leukemia, so the T cells may come from the graft donor. Specimen: PBMCs, mostly from graft donor cells, collected 360 days after TCRalphabeta/CD19-depleted stem cell transplant. Written as DNA, the CDR3 is TGTGCCAGCAGCCGACAGTGGGGGACTAGCGGGTTGCCCTACGAGCAGTACTTC. Its protein product is CASSRQWGTSGLPYEQYF.